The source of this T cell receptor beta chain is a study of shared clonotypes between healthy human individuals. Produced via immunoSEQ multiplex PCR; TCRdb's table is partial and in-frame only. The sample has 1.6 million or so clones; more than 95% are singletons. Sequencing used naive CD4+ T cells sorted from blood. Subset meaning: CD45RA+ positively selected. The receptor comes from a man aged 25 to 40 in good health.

Here the CDR3 reads CASSPQEEGQHEQFF. The CDR3 bases are TGTGCCAGCAGCCCGCAAGAAGAGGGCCAGCATGAGCAGTTCTTC. The V and J genes are TRBV11-2 and TRBJ2-1; weak D call: TRBD2 (5 bases). V lost 5 bases to trimming and J lost 8 bases, with 19 bases between them. This CDR3 contains 15 residues. CDR1 is SGHAT and CDR2 is FQNNGV in the germline V gene.